The 12 T cell receptor beta chains listed next were all sequenced from one sample in a study of human T cells and chemical hapten exposure (dated by TCRdb to the early 2020s). Library prep was done by RACE. Sequencing instrument: NextSeq 500. TCRdb cleaned the public reads at Q25 with fastp, built clones with MiXCR and kept in-frame beta chains. Rows are unified per CDR3 protein, each entry keeping the most common DNA and genes. The sample includes 84,000 or so distinct CDR3 sequences, with about 10% observed a single time. About 2% of the sample comes from the top ten. The label giving this sample's time point can be read as: patch test 1, 2 weeks after DPC sensitization. This specimen's treatment or condition label, interpreted: therapeutic diphenylcyclopropenone sensitization with weekly scalp DPC. Sequencing was performed on whole blood, taken in connection with sensitization to the hapten diphenylcyclopropenone (DPC). These receptors were collected from a man in his forties with alopecia areata. Some clones in this sample may be carry-over from other donors' samples.

The chain recombines TRBV6-5 with TRBJ2-4; a possible D gene is TRBD1 (6 bases). Trimming took 2 bases from V and 7 from J, leaving 15 bases between them. The CDR3 consists of 15 residues. The germline V gene has CDR1 MNHEY and CDR2 SVGAGI. This CDR3 is CASSYDQGPLNIQYF. DNA for the CDR3: TGTGCCAGCAGTTACGATCAGGGGCCATTGAACATTCAGTACTTC.

This clonotype occurred a few times. The rearrangement joins TRBV30 to TRBJ2-5; D uncertain. The germline V gene has CDR1 GTSNPN and CDR2 SVGIG (reference sequence). V dropped 0 bases and J dropped 0 bases, with 11 bases sitting between them. There are 15 residues in the CDR3. CDR3 nucleotides: TGTGCCTGGAGTGTGATACAGACGTACCAAGAGACCCAGTACTTC. It encodes CAWSVIQTYQETQYF.

This clonotype was recorded many times. This chain joins TRBV10-3 and TRBJ2-1; D unclear. Germline values: CDR1 ENHRY, CDR2 SYGVKD. Trimming stripped 5 bases from V and 9 bases from J, with 11 bases between. The CDR3 covers 12 residues. This CDR3 is CAISTLGGEQFF. CDR3 bases: TGTGCCATCAGTACGTTGGGCGGTGAGCAGTTCTTC.

This CDR3 is CASSLASLAGSNEQFF. CDR3 DNA sequence: TGTGCCAGCAGTTTAGCGTCACTAGCGGGAAGCAATGAGCAGTTCTTC. The rearrangement uses TRBV12-3 or TRBV12-4 and TRBJ2-1, with 10 bases identical to TRBD2. This CDR3 spans 16 amino acids. V lost 0 bases to trimming and J lost 6 bases; unmatched junction nucleotides: 5.

V is TRBV11-2 and J is TRBJ2-2, with TRBD2 matching over 10 bases. V was pared by 5 bases and J by 0 bases, with 9 bases of the junction left unmatched. Germline V gives CDR1 SGHAT, CDR2 FQNNGV. The CDR3 has 18 amino acids. The CDR3, as DNA: TGTGCCAGCAGCCCCCGGACTAGCGGCACTCCGAACACCGGGGAGCTGTTTTTT. Protein product: CASSPRTSGTPNTGELFF.

The CDR3: CASSNGGSGEQYV. Written as DNA, the CDR3 is TGTGCCAGCAGCAACGGTGGGTCGGGCGAGCAGTACGTC. The chain links TRBV21-1 to TRBJ2-7. TRBV21-1 is classified as a pseudogene. This CDR3 has 13 residues.

J is TRBJ2-7 and V is TRBV18, with 7 bases fitting TRBD1. This CDR3 has 15 amino acids. Germline V lookup: CDR1 KGHSH, CDR2 LQKENI. As DNA, the CDR3 is TGTGCCAGCTCATTCTCCGGGACAGCCGGCTACGAGCAGCACGTC. Amino acids: CASSFSGTAGYEQHV.

In regard to this clonotype: The CDR3 does not close with the conserved phenylalanine or tryptophan, likely indicating a read error. V usage is TRBV6-6 and J usage is TRBJ2-6, with 9 bases identical to TRBD1. CDR1 is MNHNY, CDR2 SVGAGI, per germline (reference sequence). With 7 bases clipped from V and 0 bases from J, the junction kept 13 bases outside the gene matches. The CDR3 sequence is 19 residues long. The CDR3: CASTLRLGQGHSGANVLTY. CDR3 bases: TGTGCCAGCACCCTAAGGCTCGGACAGGGGCACTCTGGGGCCAACGTCCTGACTTAC.

This clonotype was recorded many times. V usage is TRBV10-2 and J usage is TRBJ1-5; 11 bases map to TRBD1. The CDR3 covers 14 residues. With 7 bases clipped from V and 7 bases from J, the junction kept 6 bases outside the gene matches. Germline V gene lookup returns CDR1 WSHSY and CDR2 SAAADI. CDR3 loop: CASTTGQGGQPQHF. CDR3 nucleotide sequence: TGCGCCAGCACCACGGGACAGGGGGGCCAGCCCCAGCATTTT.

The rearrangement joins TRBV19 to TRBJ1-6; possibly TRBD1 for D (5 bases). Trimming shortened V by 3 bases and J by 8 bases, and 8 bases separated the two germline ends. This CDR3 spans 13 amino acids. Germline V gene data show CDR1 as LNHDA and CDR2 as SQIVND (reference sequence). The DNA of the CDR3 is TGTGCCAGTAGTATGGGACCTCATTCACCCCTCCACTTT. It yields the protein CASSMGPHSPLHF. Full variable domain (rest looked up from reference TRBV19 and TRBJ1-6): DGGITQSPKYLFRKEGQNVTLSCEQNLNHDAMYWYRQDPGQGLRLIYYSQIVNDFQKGDIAEGYSVSREKKESFPLTVTSAQKNPTAFYLCASSMGPHSPLHFGNGTRLTVT.

The chain uses TRBV27 and TRBJ2-3; 14 positions match TRBD2. The CDR3 runs to 16 residues. J gave up 6 bases and V 7 bases, and 9 bases lay outside the gene matches. The germline V gene encodes CDR1 MNHEY and CDR2 SMNVEV (reference sequence). CDR3 amino acids: CASTSSGTSGSDTQYF. The CDR3 bases are TGTGCCAGCACCTCGAGCGGGACTAGCGGGAGTGATACGCAGTATTTT.

This clonotype was detected only a few times. V gene TRBV29-1 combines with J gene TRBJ2-3; 7 positions match TRBD2. Germline values: CDR1 SQVTM, CDR2 ANQGSEA. J gave up 0 bases and V 1 base, and 7 bases lay outside the gene matches. This CDR3 has 16 residues. CDR3 loop: CSVEGVVSGSTDTQYF. CDR3 coding DNA: TGCAGCGTTGAAGGGGTCGTTAGCGGGAGCACAGATACGCAGTATTTT.